This entry lists 2 T cell receptor beta chains sequenced from one sample in a study of human T cells and chemical hapten exposure. TCRdb redid the calling of the RACE reads with MiXCR, one entry per CDR3 protein. Among about 140,000 distinct CDR3 sequences listed, 10% to 15% were seen once. Time point indicated: patch test 2, 6 weeks after DPC sensitization. Treatment denoted: therapeutic diphenylcyclopropenone sensitization with weekly scalp DPC. This specimen consisted of whole blood, obtained in connection with sensitization to the hapten diphenylcyclopropenone (DPC). These TCRs come from a woman aged 45 to 65 with alopecia areata. Some clones in this sample may be carry-over from other donors' samples.

The chain is built from TRBV7-9 and TRBJ1-4; unclear D gene. The CDR3 is 14 residues long. Germline CDR1 reads SEHNR; CDR2 reads FQNEAQ (reference sequence). V gave up 5 bases and J gave up 7 bases, with 14 bases separating them. The CDR3 bases are TGTGCCAGCAGCGCCCACCGGGATGGTGAAAAACTGTTTTTT. It translates to CASSAHRDGEKLFF.

This clonotype was seen a few times. The chain joins TRBV11-2 to TRBJ2-1; 8 bases align to TRBD1. V lost 5 bases to trimming and J lost 7 bases; unmatched junction nucleotides: 10. The CDR3 has 15 residues. The germline gives CDR1 SGHAT, CDR2 FQNNGV. The CDR3 sequence: CASSPADREENEQFF. CDR3 nucleotides: TGTGCCAGCAGCCCCGCGGACAGGGAGGAAAATGAGCAGTTCTTC.